This T cell receptor beta chain derives from a study of T cell responses to AZD1222 COVID-19 vaccine. Study summary: Second doses at about 4 or about 12 weeks were pooled.

Comment on this clone: Its matching antigen is unknown.

The ends were cut back, 0 bases at V and 8 bases at J, with 13 bases in the middle. The CDR3 consists of 14 residues. Per germline, CDR1 SGHAT and CDR2 FQDESV (reference sequence). The method was immunoSEQ multiplex PCR; TCRdb's version includes in-frame clones alone and lacks a portion of them. The sample records over 150,000 clones, around nine tenths being singletons. Study results and caveats: Donors were chiefly white British, with a greater number of females, and clonal diversity was perhaps underestimated. Following two doses of AZD1222, Spike-specific TCR breadth and depth rose. At baseline, just a handful of AZD1222 recipients tested seropositive.

The input for sequencing was peripheral blood, taken on day 0 of AZD1222 vaccination. The rearrangement links TRBV11-1 to TRBJ1-2, with D unresolved. This clonotype was obtained from an adult in good health. The CDR3 reads CASSLAVDLEGYTF. The CDR3, as DNA: TGTGCCAGCAGCTTAGCGGTGGATCTAGAGGGCTACACCTTC.